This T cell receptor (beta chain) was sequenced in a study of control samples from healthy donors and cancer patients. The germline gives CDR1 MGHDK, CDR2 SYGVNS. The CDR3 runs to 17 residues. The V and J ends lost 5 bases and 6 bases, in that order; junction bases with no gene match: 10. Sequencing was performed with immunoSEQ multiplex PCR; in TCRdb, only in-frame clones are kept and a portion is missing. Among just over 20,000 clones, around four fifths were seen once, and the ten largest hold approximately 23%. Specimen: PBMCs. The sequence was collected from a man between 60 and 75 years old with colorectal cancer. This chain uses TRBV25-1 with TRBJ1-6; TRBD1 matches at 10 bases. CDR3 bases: TGTGCCAGCAGTCCTGGTGGGGACAGGGGAGGTAATTCACCCCTCCACTTT. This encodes CASSPGGDRGGNSPLHF.